The 8 T cell receptor beta chains below come from one sample, sequenced in a study of human T cells and chemical hapten exposure. Time point specified: pre-sensitization, week 0. As for treatment: therapeutic diphenylcyclopropenone sensitization with weekly scalp DPC. MiXCR was run by TCRdb on the RACE reads, yielding one entry per CDR3 protein. The profile shows tens of thousands of distinct CDR3 sequences, around 10% of them singletons. Sequencing used whole blood, obtained in connection with sensitization to the hapten diphenylcyclopropenone (DPC). Receptors originate from a woman between 35 and 50 years old with alopecia areata. Some clones in this sample may be carry-over from other donors' samples.

This clonotype has more than one count but fewer than ten. The rearrangement uses TRBV7-9 and TRBJ1-5; D not certain. The V end was cut by 1 base, the J end by 5 bases, with 3 bases between. Germline lookup yields CDR1 SEHNR and CDR2 FQNEAQ (reference sequence). CDR3 length equals 12 residues. For the CDR3, the DNA is TGTGCCAGCAGCTTAGATGATCAGCCCCAGCATTTT. This gives the protein CASSLDDQPQHF.

This clonotype was recorded many times. This chain connects TRBV15 to TRBJ1-5; possible D gene TRBD1, 6 bases. The CDR3 is 13 amino acids. The V gene's germline CDR1 is LNHNV and CDR2 YYDKDF (reference sequence). V was clipped by 5 bases and J by 3 bases, with 8 bases between them. The CDR3 region has the DNA TGTGCCACCAGCGACAGGACCAATCAGCCCCAGCATTTT. Its protein is CATSDRTNQPQHF. Variable domain in full (rest from reference TRBV15 and TRBJ1-5): DAMVIQNPRYQVTQFGKPVTLSCSQTLNHNVMYWYQQKSSQAPKLLFHYYDKDFNNEADTPDNFQSRRPNTSFCFLDIRSPGLGDTAMYLCATSDRTNQPQHFGDGTRLSIL.

This clonotype was detected many times. The J gene is TRBJ2-4, the V gene TRBV19; D gene uncertain. With 4 bases removed from V and 7 bases from J, the gap between germline ends came to 14 bases. This CDR3 comprises 14 residues. Per germline, CDR1 LNHDA and CDR2 SQIVND (reference sequence). CDR3 protein: CASSKPDGLNIQYF. In DNA, the CDR3 is TGTGCCAGTAGTAAACCGGACGGCTTGAACATTCAGTACTTC.

The chain carries TRBV19 and TRBJ2-7, with 12 bases matching TRBD1. Germline V lookup: CDR1 LNHDA, CDR2 SQIVND (reference sequence). There are 19 residues in the CDR3. V lost 10 bases to trimming and J lost 3 bases; unmatched junction nucleotides: 22. CDR3 sequence (DNA): TGTGCCAAACGACAACCCGGGACAGGGGGCCTGGATGAGTACTACGAGCAGTACTTC. Translating it yields CAKRQPGTGGLDEYYEQYF.

V usage is TRBV29-1 and J usage is TRBJ2-4; perhaps TRBD1 as D (8 bases). This CDR3 has 15 amino acids. V was cut by 1 base and J by 2 bases, with 12 bases left in between. Germline-derived CDR1 and CDR2 are SQVTM and ANQGSEA. DNA of the CDR3: TGCAGCGTTGAAGTACAGGGGGGGACCAAAAACATTCAGTACTTC. It codes for CSVEVQGGTKNIQYF.

This clonotype was counted ten times or more. V usage is TRBV25-1 and J usage is TRBJ2-4; no clear D. The CDR3 length is 14 residues. From germline, CDR1 is MGHDK and CDR2 SYGVNS. Trimming left V 6 bases short and J 5 bases short, with 14 bases between. CDR3 sequence reads: CASRGKAYQNIQYF. CDR3 nucleotide sequence: TGTGCCAGCAGGGGGAAGGCCTATCAAAACATTCAGTACTTC.

A few counts support this clonotype. The V call is TRBV29-1, the J call TRBJ2-2; 10 bases line up with TRBD1. The CDR3 is 14 residues long. The germline CDR1 and CDR2 sequences are SQVTM and ANQGSEA. J lost 10 bases, V lost 3 bases, and 8 bases had no gene match. For the CDR3, the DNA is TGCAGCGTTGAGGGGACAGGGGACGGAGAGGAGCTGTTTTTT. This gives the protein CSVEGTGDGEELFF.

This clonotype was detected ten times or more. The V gene is TRBV10-1, the J gene TRBJ2-3; the D gene is possibly TRBD1 (6 bases). CDR1 is WNHNN and CDR2 is SYGVQD in the germline V gene (reference sequence). V shed 8 bases and J shed 0 bases, with 15 bases lying between them. The CDR3 sequence is 15 residues long. In DNA form, the CDR3 reads TGCGCCAGCTCCTCCGGGCAGGGGAGCACAGATACGCAGTATTTT. Its protein is CASSSGQGSTDTQYF.